The 10 T cell receptor beta chains below were found in one sample sequenced in a study of cytomegalovirus exposure and HLA in healthy donors. PCR employed 60 Vbeta and 13 Jbeta primers. Here immunoSEQ multiplex PCR was the method, and the copy in TCRdb shows in-frame clones only, minus some. The sample carries about 250,000 clones, roughly two thirds recorded once. Sequencing was performed on PBMCs. Receptors originate from a female donor in good health and CMV-seronegative.

V and J are TRBV10-3 and TRBJ2-1, with D perhaps matching TRBD1 (6 bases). Germline V gene data show CDR1 as ENHRY and CDR2 as SYGVKD. The length of the CDR3 is 12 residues. V lost 4 bases and J 8 bases, leaving 9 bases between the germline ends. Here the CDR3 DNA reads TGTGCCATCAGTGGCAGGGGCGATGAGCAGTTCTTC. This codes for CAISGRGDEQFF.

The chain has TRBV6-4 and TRBJ1-2; D call uncertain. There are 12 residues in the CDR3. Germline CDR1 is MRHNA and CDR2 is SNTAGT. Trimming took 4 bases from V and 8 from J, leaving 11 bases between them. The chain's CDR3 is CASSGASSGYTF. In DNA, the CDR3 is TGTGCCAGCAGTGGGGCCTCGTCCGGCTACACCTTC.

The CDR3: CASSQAGLAGVHNEQFF. In nucleotides, the CDR3 is TGCGCCAGCAGCCAAGCAGGTCTAGCGGGAGTTCACAATGAGCAGTTCTTC. The rearrangement links TRBV4-1 to TRBJ2-1, with TRBD2 identical over 10 bases. The J segment lost 5 bases and the V segment lost 1 base, leaving 8 bases of the junction unmatched. The length of the CDR3 is 17 residues. Per the germline V gene, CDR1 is MGHRA and CDR2 is YSYEKL.

The chain has TRBV4-2 and TRBJ1-2; D might be TRBD1 (5 bases). The germline V gene has CDR1 LGHNA and CDR2 YNFKEQ. V lost 4 bases and J lost 0, with 12 bases in between. This CDR3 spans 15 amino acids. CDR3 sequence reads: CASSPPGRANYGYTF. DNA for the CDR3: TGTGCCAGCAGCCCCCCGGGCAGGGCTAACTATGGCTACACCTTC.

This chain joins TRBV5-4 and TRBJ1-3; possible D gene TRBD1, 5 bases. The germline CDR1 and CDR2 sequences are SGHNT and YYREEE (reference sequence). V lost 2 bases and J 4 bases, leaving 13 bases between the germline ends. The length of the CDR3 is 15 residues. In DNA form, the CDR3 reads TGTGCCAGCAGCTTACGACGGGCAGGGGGAAACACCATATATTTT. Amino acids: CASSLRRAGGNTIYF.

The V gene is TRBV18, the J gene TRBJ1-5; 8 bases are shared with TRBD1. CDR1 and CDR2 from the germline V gene are KGHSH and LQKENI. Trimming cost V 6 bases and J 11 bases; bases outside gene matches: 12. The length of the CDR3 is 14 residues. In nucleotides, the CDR3 is TGTGCCAGCTCGCTAGGGACAGGCCGTGGAGCCCAGCATTTT. Translated, it gives CASSLGTGRGAQHF.

The V and J genes are TRBV6-1 and TRBJ2-6; D might be TRBD2 (6 bases). CDR1 MNHNS and CDR2 SASEGT come from the germline V gene. Deletions cut 3 bases from V and 4 bases from J, with 16 bases between. CDR3 length: 17 residues. As DNA, the CDR3 is TGTGCCAGCAGTGACCGCATCTGGGGGGAGGGGGCCAACGTCCTGACTTTC. Amino acid sequence: CASSDRIWGEGANVLTF.

The chain couples TRBV19 to TRBJ1-1, with D unclear. CDR1 and CDR2 (germline): LNHDA, SQIVND (reference sequence). This CDR3 has 13 residues. V lost 3 bases and J lost 13, with 18 bases in between. The CDR3 DNA sequence: TGTGCCAGTAGTATGGTCTACCCTAGTATTTTTTTCTTT. Translation: CASSMVYPSIFFF.

The J gene is TRBJ2-2, the V gene TRBV6-5; D may be TRBD1 (6 bases). This CDR3 comprises 14 residues. V lost 7 bases and J lost 0, with 9 bases in between. Germline values: CDR1 MNHEY, CDR2 SVGAGI. CDR3 residues: CASITGSNTGELFF. In DNA form, the CDR3 reads TGTGCCAGCATAACAGGGTCGAACACCGGGGAGCTGTTTTTT.

The chain combines TRBV7-2 with TRBJ2-7; 7 bases align to TRBD2. With V trimmed by 2 bases and J by 4 bases, 8 bases remained unmatched. This CDR3 has 15 amino acids. Germline CDR1 SGHTA, CDR2 FQGNSA. CDR3 residues: CASSLYGGGPYEQYF. CDR3 nucleotides: TGTGCCAGCAGCTTATATGGGGGAGGGCCTTACGAGCAGTACTTC. The variable domain in full, completed from reference TRBV7-2 and TRBJ2-7, reads GAGVSQSPSNKVTEKGKDVELRCDPISGHTALYWYRQSLGQGLEFLIYFQGNSAPDKSGLPSDRFSAERTGGSVSTLTIQRTQQEDSAVYLCASSLYGGGPYEQYFGPGTRLTVT.